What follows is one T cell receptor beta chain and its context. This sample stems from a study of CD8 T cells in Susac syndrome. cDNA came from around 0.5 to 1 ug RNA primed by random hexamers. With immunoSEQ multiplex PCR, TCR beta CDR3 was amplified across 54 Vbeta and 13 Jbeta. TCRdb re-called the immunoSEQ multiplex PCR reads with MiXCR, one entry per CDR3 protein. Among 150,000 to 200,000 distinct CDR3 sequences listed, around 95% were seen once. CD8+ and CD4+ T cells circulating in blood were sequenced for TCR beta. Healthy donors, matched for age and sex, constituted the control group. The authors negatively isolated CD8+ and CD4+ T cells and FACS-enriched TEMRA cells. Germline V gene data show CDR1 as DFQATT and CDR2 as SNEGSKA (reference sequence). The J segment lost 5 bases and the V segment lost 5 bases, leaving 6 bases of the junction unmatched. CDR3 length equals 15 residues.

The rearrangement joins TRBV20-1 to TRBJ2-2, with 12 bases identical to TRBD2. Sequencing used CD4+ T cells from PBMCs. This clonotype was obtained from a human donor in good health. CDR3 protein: CSAQRTSGATGELFF. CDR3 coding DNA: TGCAGTGCTCAGAGGACTAGCGGGGCAACCGGGGAGCTGTTTTTT.